Each of the 31 T cell receptor beta chains below was sequenced from the same sample in a study of identical twins. TCRdb ran MiXCR on the 5' RACE reads and lists one entry per CDR3 protein. Of just under 550,000 distinct CDR3 sequences listed, over 12% are singletons. The sample was also linked to a second study, of yellow fever vaccine responses in identical twins.

Sequenced sample: CD4+ T cells sorted from blood. All receptors derive from a woman aged 18-29 years in good health.

This clonotype was counted at least ten times. The J gene is TRBJ2-3, the V gene TRBV10-3; D uncertain. Trimming pared 3 bases from V and 2 bases from J, leaving 6 bases between. This CDR3 is 13 amino acids long. In germline, CDR1 is ENHRY, CDR2 SYGVKD. The CDR3 bases are TGTGCCATCAGTGACGGGCTCACAGATACGCAGTATTTT. Its translation: CAISDGLTDTQYF.

This clonotype was counted a few times. The chain has TRBV20-1 and TRBJ2-3; D is undetermined. The V gene's germline CDR1 is DFQATT and CDR2 SNEGSKA (reference sequence). Trimming stripped 0 bases from V and 0 bases from J, with 13 bases between. The CDR3 is made up of 16 amino acids. The CDR3 reads CSARDPRKTSTDTQYF. CDR3 coding DNA: TGCAGTGCTAGAGATCCGAGGAAGACTAGCACAGATACGCAGTATTTT.

V gene TRBV7-2 combines with J gene TRBJ1-6; D not resolved. Trimming stripped 2 bases from V and 10 bases from J, with 15 bases between. The germline V gene encodes CDR1 SGHTA and CDR2 FQGNSA. This CDR3 is 15 amino acids long. CDR3 nucleotides: TGTGCCAGCAGCTTATGGGAAGGAACCCGGTCACCCCTCCACTTT. Translated: CASSLWEGTRSPLHF.

This clonotype came up a few times. The V call is TRBV20-1, the J call TRBJ2-5; D not certain. Trimming took off 3 bases at V and 5 bases at J, with 7 bases between the two ends. The CDR3 has 11 residues. CDR1 DFQATT and CDR2 SNEGSKA come from the germline V gene (reference sequence). CDR3 amino acids: CSASQKETQYF. The CDR3 DNA reads TGCAGTGCTAGTCAGAAGGAGACCCAGTACTTC.

Only a few counts were recorded for this clonotype. This chain joins TRBV5-6 and TRBJ2-1; a weak D match, TRBD1 (5 bases). The ends were cut back, 1 base at V and 8 bases at J, with 13 bases in the middle. CDR1 and CDR2 from the germline V gene are SGHDT and YYEEEE. The CDR3 spans 14 residues. CDR3 in DNA: TGTGCCAGCAGCTTGTTGCAGGGCGTTGATGAGCAGTTCTTC. Protein: CASSLLQGVDEQFF.

This clonotype was detected ten times or more. The rearrangement uses TRBV12-3 or TRBV12-4 and TRBJ1-6; D call uncertain. The CDR3 has 13 residues. Trimming left V 6 bases short and J 9 bases short, with 12 bases between. The CDR3 sequence: CASSPSGSSPLHF. DNA of the CDR3: TGTGCCAGCAGCCCTAGCGGATCTTCACCCCTCCACTTT.

The chain uses TRBV5-1 and TRBJ2-7, with 8 bases that match TRBD2. CDR1 SGHRS and CDR2 YFSETQ come from the germline V gene. V shed 4 bases, J shed 1 base, and the junction held 7 bases outside the gene matches. The CDR3 covers 15 residues. This chain's CDR3 is CASSLLTGGSYEQYF. The CDR3 nucleotides are TGCGCCAGCAGCCTACTAACGGGAGGGTCCTACGAGCAGTACTTC.

This chain joins TRBV5-1 and TRBJ2-4; 12 bases are shared with TRBD1. This CDR3 has 15 residues. In germline, CDR1 is SGHRS, CDR2 YFSETQ. The junction had 3 bases not matched to a gene; V was cut back by 0 bases and J by 8 bases. CDR3 in DNA: TGCGCCAGCAGCTTGGGGGACAGGGGGCTGCACATTCAGTACTTC. Translating it yields CASSLGDRGLHIQYF.

In nucleotides, the CDR3 is TGTGCCAGTGCTGACTATAACGAGCAGTACTTC. Its protein is CASADYNEQYF. J is TRBJ2-7 and V is TRBV2, with D maybe TRBD2 (5 bases). The V end lost 9 bases, the J end lost 5 bases, and 11 bases lay between the germline ends. CDR1 is SNHLY and CDR2 is FYNNEI in the germline V gene. The CDR3 runs 11 residues.

This clonotype showed up just a few times. The rearrangement links TRBV5-1 to TRBJ1-1; D not certain. Trimming removed 0 bases at V and 7 bases at J, with 13 bases between. Germline V gene data show CDR1 as SGHRS and CDR2 as YFSETQ. This CDR3 region has 14 residues. In DNA, the CDR3 is TGCGCCAGCAGCTTGGCCGCCAGCATATATGAAGCTTTCTTT. This translates into CASSLAASIYEAFF.

The chain links TRBV27 to TRBJ2-2; 7 bases fit TRBD2. Germline CDR1 is MNHEY and CDR2 is SMNVEV (reference sequence). The V segment lost 6 bases and the J segment 7 bases; nucleotides outside the gene matches: 14. The CDR3 is 16 residues long. The DNA for the CDR3 is TGTGCCAGCAGGATAACTAGCGCAATACACAACGGGGAGCTGTTTTTT. It encodes CASRITSAIHNGELFF.

This clonotype has more than one count but fewer than ten. The gene calls are TRBV20-1 and TRBJ2-7; a weak D match, TRBD1 (5 bases). The germline CDR1 and CDR2 sequences are DFQATT and SNEGSKA (reference sequence). Deletions cut 1 base from V and 4 bases from J, with 17 bases between. This CDR3 has 15 residues. CDR3 sequence reads: CSARVFGQLEYEQYF. CDR3 nucleotide sequence: TGCAGTGCTAGAGTATTTGGACAATTAGAATACGAGCAGTACTTC.

The V and J genes are TRBV5-1 and TRBJ2-1, with 14 positions matching TRBD2. CDR1 and CDR2 from the germline V gene are SGHRS and YFSETQ. Trimming took 4 bases from V and 10 from J; bases not matched to a gene: 7. The length of the CDR3 is 15 residues. This chain's CDR3 is CASSLGTSGRLEQFF. CDR3 sequence (DNA): TGCGCCAGCAGCCTTGGGACTAGCGGGAGATTGGAGCAGTTCTTC. The full variable domain, with the rest looked up from reference TRBV5-1 and TRBJ2-1, is KAGVTQTPRYLIKTRGQQVTLSCSPISGHRSVSWYQQTPGQGLQFLFEYFSETQRNKGNFPGRFSGRQFSNSRSEMNVSTLELGDSALYLCASSLGTSGRLEQFFGPGTRLTVL.

This clonotype has more than one count but fewer than ten. The chain uses TRBV3-1 and TRBJ1-4; no firm D call. Germline loops: CDR1 LGHDT, CDR2 YNNKEL (reference sequence). With 0 bases removed from V and 8 bases from J, the gap between germline ends came to 19 bases. The CDR3 length is 17 residues. In DNA form, the CDR3 reads TGTGCCAGCAGCCAAGAAAGGTTGGCAGCAGGTGGAGAAAAACTGTTTTTT. Residues: CASSQERLAAGGEKLFF.

This clonotype was seen at least ten times. The chain is built from TRBV3-1 and TRBJ1-6; unclear D gene. Germline CDR1 reads LGHDT; CDR2 reads YNNKEL (reference sequence). The CDR3 has 15 residues. Trimming shortened V by 1 base and J by 9 bases, and 13 bases separated the two germline ends. The CDR3 nucleotides read TGTGCCAGCAGCCAAGTTCCCAGCCGGAGTTCACCCCTCCACTTT. This sequence encodes CASSQVPSRSSPLHF.

This clonotype was observed at least ten times. For the CDR3, the DNA is TGTGCCAGCAGCCCTTCGGACAGGGCCGTTAACATTCAGTACTTC. Protein: CASSPSDRAVNIQYF. The chain is built from TRBV3-1 and TRBJ2-4, with 8 positions matching TRBD1. Germline loops: CDR1 LGHDT, CDR2 YNNKEL (reference sequence). The CDR3 covers 15 residues. Trimming cost V 4 bases and J 7 bases; bases outside gene matches: 9.

The V call is TRBV5-1, the J call TRBJ2-1; TRBD2 agrees at 13 bases. The J segment lost 3 bases and the V segment lost 3 bases, leaving 3 bases of the junction unmatched. The CDR3 is 16 amino acids. Germline V CDR1 and CDR2: SGHRS, YFSETQ. The CDR3 DNA is TGCGCCAGCAGCTCCGGACTAGCGGGAGACTACAATGAGCAGTTCTTC. This translates into CASSSGLAGDYNEQFF.

This clonotype was seen ten or more times. The gene calls are TRBV12-3 or TRBV12-4 and TRBJ2-1; D perhaps matches TRBD2 (5 bases). The CDR3 length is 12 residues. V lost 5 bases and J 9 bases, leaving 11 bases between the germline ends. The CDR3 sequence is CASSPSGFEQFF. For the CDR3, the DNA is TGTGCCAGCAGTCCCTCGGGGTTTGAGCAGTTCTTC.

This chain uses TRBV6-1 with TRBJ2-5; D is perhaps TRBD2 (5 bases). The CDR3 is made up of 15 amino acids. Germline CDR1 MNHNS, CDR2 SASEGT. V was shortened by 3 bases and J by 2 bases, with 13 bases between the two germline ends. The CDR3 bases are TGTGCCAGCAGTGACCCTCCAGGAGGTCAAGAGACCCAGTACTTC. It specifies CASSDPPGGQETQYF.

This clonotype was seen a few times. The chain uses TRBV5-6 and TRBJ2-2, with D tentatively TRBD2 (6 bases). The CDR3 extends over 17 amino acids. V shed 7 bases and J shed 1 base, with 20 bases lying between them. Germline CDR1 reads SGHDT; CDR2 reads YYEEEE. CDR3 nucleotides: TGTGCCAGCTCGGGACTCCACCGACCGAAGAACACCGGGGAGCTGTTTTTT. Translation gives CASSGLHRPKNTGELFF. Full variable domain (rest looked up from reference TRBV5-6 and TRBJ2-2): DAGVTQSPTHLIKTRGQQVTLRCSPKSGHDTVSWYQQALGQGPQFIFQYYEEEERQRGNFPDRFSGHQFPNYSSELNVNALLLGDSALYLCASSGLHRPKNTGELFFGEGSRLTVL.

Written as DNA, the CDR3 is TGTGCCAGCAGCCGAACAAAGGACAGGTTGTACGAGCAGTACTTC. Translating it yields CASSRTKDRLYEQYF. The V gene is TRBV28, the J gene TRBJ2-7; TRBD1 matches 7 bases. This CDR3 contains 15 residues. The ends lost 6 bases at V and 4 bases at J; junction bases unmatched: 12. Germline loops: CDR1 MDHEN, CDR2 SYDVKM.

This clonotype has only a few counts. J is TRBJ2-1 and V is TRBV11-2; 7 bases fit TRBD2. The ends lost 1 base at V and 8 bases at J; junction bases unmatched: 8. The CDR3 totals 15 residues. Germline V gene lookup returns CDR1 SGHAT and CDR2 FQNNGV. CDR3 loop: CASSLGLAYTDEQFF. The CDR3 nucleotides read TGTGCCAGCAGCTTAGGACTAGCTTATACCGATGAGCAGTTCTTC. Full variable domain (missing parts from reference TRBV11-2 and TRBJ2-1): EAGVAQSPRYKIIEKRQSVAFWCNPISGHATLYWYQQILGQGPKLLIQFQNNGVVDDSQLPKDRFSAERLKGVDSTLKIQPAKLEDSAVYLCASSLGLAYTDEQFFGPGTRLTVL.

This chain links TRBV5-6 with TRBJ2-3, with D hard to call. The germline V gene encodes CDR1 SGHDT and CDR2 YYEEEE. The CDR3 runs to 11 residues. V dropped 4 bases and J dropped 11 bases, with 11 bases sitting between them. The CDR3 DNA reads as TGTGCCAGCAGCACGGCCACCCTGCAGTATTTT. Its translation is CASSTATLQYF.

The CDR3 protein is CASSEALWASGAGSSYNEQFF. The CDR3 DNA reads TGTGCCAGCAGTGAAGCGCTGTGGGCTAGCGGGGCCGGGAGCTCCTACAATGAGCAGTTCTTC. V usage is TRBV6-1 and J usage is TRBJ2-1; TRBD2 aligns across 9 bases. V shed 0 bases and J 0 bases; nucleotides not matched to a gene: 15. The CDR3 has 21 amino acids. The V gene's germline CDR1 is MNHNS and CDR2 SASEGT.

This clonotype came up many times. The V call is TRBV29-1, the J call TRBJ2-1, with 10 bases matching TRBD2. Germline-derived CDR1 and CDR2 are SQVTM and ANQGSEA. With V trimmed by 7 bases and J by 0 bases, 6 bases remained unmatched. CDR3 length equals 15 residues. CDR3 amino acids: CSAIAGGLSYNEQFF. DNA of the CDR3: TGCAGCGCAATAGCGGGAGGCCTCTCCTACAATGAGCAGTTCTTC.

This clonotype was detected many times. The rearrangement links TRBV27 to TRBJ2-6; D ambiguous. V shed 1 base and J shed 1 base, with 5 bases lying between them. The CDR3 runs 15 residues. From germline, CDR1 is MNHEY and CDR2 SMNVEV (reference sequence). The CDR3 reads CASSLLGSGANVLTF. The CDR3 DNA reads as TGTGCCAGCAGTTTATTGGGATCTGGGGCCAACGTCCTGACTTTC.

This clonotype was counted between two and nine times. An end of the junction differs from the germline gene, which may be a read error. The chain joins TRBV28 to TRBJ2-5; TRBD2 agrees at 10 bases. Germline values: CDR1 MDHEN, CDR2 SYDVKM. The CDR3 runs to 16 residues. The CDR3 protein is CASTTQTTLKAGGQHF. CDR3 nucleotide sequence: TGTGCCAGTACCACCCAAACTACCTTGAAAGCGGGAGGGCAGCACTTC.

The table lists this clonotype with a few counts. The chain carries TRBV7-9 and TRBJ1-2; tentatively, D is TRBD1 (6 bases). Trimming pared 5 bases from V and 0 bases from J, leaving 13 bases between. The CDR3 contains 15 residues. CDR1 is SEHNR, CDR2 FQNEAQ, per germline (reference sequence). CDR3 nucleotide sequence: TGTGCCAGCAGCGTCTATTGGACAGCTAACTATGGCTACACCTTC. Protein: CASSVYWTANYGYTF.

This clonotype has a handful of counts. This chain uses TRBV18 with TRBJ2-1, with D perhaps matching TRBD1 (6 bases). The CDR3 contains 14 residues. The V gene's germline CDR1 is KGHSH and CDR2 LQKENI. Trimming removed 4 bases from V and 8 bases from J, with 15 bases in between. The CDR3 reads CASSQRQVEDEQFF. The CDR3 DNA is TGTGCCAGCTCACAGAGACAGGTCGAGGATGAGCAGTTCTTC.

The genes are TRBV15 and TRBJ2-5; the match to TRBD2 covers 8 bases. Germline V gives CDR1 LNHNV, CDR2 YYDKDF (reference sequence). The CDR3 consists of 14 residues. With 6 bases clipped from V and 2 bases from J, the junction kept 5 bases outside the gene matches. The DNA of the CDR3 is TGTGCCACCAGAGGCGGGAGGTTACAAGAGACCCAGTACTTC. Protein product: CATRGGRLQETQYF.

CDR3 DNA: TGTGCCAGCAAAGACAGCCCTGGAAACACCATATATTTT. Protein: CASKDSPGNTIYF. V is TRBV12-3 or TRBV12-4 and J is TRBJ1-3; TRBD1 is a possible D gene (5 bases). The CDR3 spans 13 residues. V dropped 7 bases and J dropped 2 bases, with 9 bases sitting between them.